This T cell receptor beta chain was captured in a study of blood T cell repertoires in COVID-19. V was trimmed by 8 bases and J by 7 bases, leaving 14 bases between them. Germline V gene data show CDR1 as SNHLY and CDR2 as FYNNEI. This CDR3 region has 12 residues. Here immunoSEQ multiplex PCR was the method, and the copy in TCRdb shows in-frame clones only, minus some. The sample shows under 350,000 clones, roughly 85% of them seen only once. This sequence originates from a woman aged 65 to 85 with acute or convalescent COVID-19. Sequencing input: peripheral blood. This chain links TRBV2 with TRBJ1-1; unclear D gene. CDR3 sequence (DNA): TGTGCCAGCGGGCCTAGAGGGTATGAAGCTTTCTTT. Protein: CASGPRGYEAFF.